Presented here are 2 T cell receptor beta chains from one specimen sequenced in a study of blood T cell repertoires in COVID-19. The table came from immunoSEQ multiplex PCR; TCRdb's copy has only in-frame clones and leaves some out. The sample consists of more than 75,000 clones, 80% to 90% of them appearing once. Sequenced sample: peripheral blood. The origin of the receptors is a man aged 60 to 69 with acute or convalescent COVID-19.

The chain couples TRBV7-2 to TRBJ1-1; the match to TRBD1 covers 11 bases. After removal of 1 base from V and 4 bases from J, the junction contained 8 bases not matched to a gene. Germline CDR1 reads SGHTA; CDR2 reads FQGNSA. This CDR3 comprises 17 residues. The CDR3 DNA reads TGTGCCAGCAGCTTAGGCCTGGACAGGGGGCGACGCACTGAAGCTTTCTTT. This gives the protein CASSLGLDRGRRTEAFF. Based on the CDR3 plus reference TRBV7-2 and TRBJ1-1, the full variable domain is GAGVSQSPSNKVTEKGKDVELRCDPISGHTALYWYRQSLGQGLEFLIYFQGNSAPDKSGLPSDRFSAERTGGSVSTLTIQRTQQEDSAVYLCASSLGLDRGRRTEAFFGQGTRLTVV.

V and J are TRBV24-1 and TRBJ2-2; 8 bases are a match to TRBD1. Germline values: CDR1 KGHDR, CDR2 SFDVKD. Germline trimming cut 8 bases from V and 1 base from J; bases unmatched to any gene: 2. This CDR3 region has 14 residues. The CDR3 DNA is TGTGCCACCAAAGGACAGGGGAACACCGGGGAGCTGTTTTTT. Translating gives CATKGQGNTGELFF.